This T cell receptor beta chain was documented in a study of cytomegalovirus exposure and HLA in healthy donors. Overall study results and limits: A few chains tied to CMV proved CMV antigen-specific in vitro.

Only in-frame clones appear in the TCRdb table, and some are missing; sequencing was by immunoSEQ multiplex PCR. Among fewer than 250,000 clones listed, over 80% were seen once. On this clone itself: Its antigen is currently unknown.

Per germline, CDR1 SGHDT and CDR2 YYEEEE. Trimming at V came to 3 bases and at J to 5 bases, leaving 10 bases not matched to a gene. This CDR3 region has 16 residues. The clonotype was recovered from a woman in her thirties in good health and CMV-seropositive. V and J are TRBV5-6 and TRBJ2-3; the match to TRBD2 covers 9 bases. Sequences were obtained from PBMCs. The CDR3 reads CASSSEREVRIDTQYF. The CDR3 bases are TGTGCCAGCAGCTCAGAGCGGGAGGTTAGGATAGATACGCAGTATTTT.